The sequence of this T cell receptor beta chain was determined in a study of vaccination effects on CD4 cells after COVID-19 (dated by TCRdb to 2021 to 2024). A note on the overall study: Across the study, the median time from the second dose to post-vaccine sampling was 72 days (range 14 to 241). SARS-CoV-2 spike-specific CD4+ TCR repertoires from before and after mRNA vaccination were compared in COVID-19 convalescent patients and in infection-naive vaccine recipients. A total of 10 COVID-19 convalescent patients and several SARS-CoV-2-naive healthy vaccine recipients were included in the full study. The Oncomine TCR Beta short-read assay on an Illumina iSeq 100 was used to sequence cultures from other donors in the study. Beyond this particular receptor, the publication reports: Clones induced by infection and clones induced by vaccination both contracted markedly at late timepoints after vaccination, which fits with T cell responses waning over time. In healthy vaccine recipients, vaccine-induced clones were almost all SARS-CoV-2 mono-reactive, with only 1 of 255 being cross-reactive with common cold coronaviruses. Only a small number of convalescent patients were included, and no early post-infection timepoints were available, which limited the study.

About this clone: Its cognate antigen has yet to be identified. The record has no base qualities; no much larger clone is one base away.

In the ViraFEST assay, PBMC were stimulated with viral peptide pools, and TCR sequencing was then used to find antigen-specific CD4+ T cell clonotypes based on their expansion. After around eleven days of culture, CD4+ T cells were isolated with the EasySep CD4+ T cell isolation kit. Participants received two doses of either the BNT162b2 or the mRNA-1273 mRNA SARS-CoV-2 vaccine. Negative nucleocapsid antibody results before and after vaccination confirmed that the healthy vaccine recipients had no prior SARS-CoV-2 infection. Some 2 million PBMC per well were cultured with around 9.8 ug/ml peptides in IMDM containing around 5.3% human AB serum, around 9.7 IU/ml IL-2 and gentamicin. Half of the culture medium was replaced with fresh IL-2-containing medium on days 3 and 7. Each peptide stimulation condition was cultured in triplicate wells unless otherwise noted. Using Ficoll-Paque Plus gradient centrifugation, PBMC were separated from whole blood and then either used fresh or cryopreserved at -140C. The spike proteins of SARS-CoV-2 and of the common cold coronaviruses HCoV-NL63, HCoV-OC43 and HCoV-229E were spanned by overlapping peptide pools. The QIAamp micro DNA kit was used to extract genomic DNA from the cultured CD4+ T cells.

Libraries were prepared through the immunoSEQ multiplex PCR assay. TCR beta CDR3 sequencing was performed on DNA from the cultured, isolated CD4+ T cells. The published analysis was carried out like this. The analysis removed non-productive TCR sequences, trimmed reads to the CDR3 region, and retained only CDR3s that were 7 or more amino acids long. Antigen-specific clonotypes were identified using the MANAFEST web app by comparison of expansion in peptide wells against reference cultures. Positive clones required FDR<0.05 expansion versus reference and all other wells, odds ratio above 5, and frequency above 0.1% in two replicate wells. A clonotype was called cross-reactive if it was significantly expanded both in SARS-CoV-2 spike wells and in at least one common cold coronavirus spike condition. Using the stringdist R package, CDR3 similarity was measured by Levenshtein distance, and unrooted trees were constructed with ape in R 3.6.1. TCRdb limited this immuneACCESS table to in-frame rearrangements with V and J called. A share of clones is missing; checked studies link under half to unresolved V genes, and the rest is unexplained. V and J calls plus clone size are reproduced from that table; the DNA served to infer D and trimming. For this sample the table gives 60,000 to 90,000 clones, of which 81% were detected only once. The ten largest clones take up more than 1% of the sample.

The sequenced sample was CD4+ T cells from PBMCs cultured with HCoV-229E spike peptides, obtained after COVID-19 vaccination. The cell subset or site label on this specimen signifies: HCoV-229E spike overlapping peptide pool stimulation. The sequence was obtained from a human donor who received a COVID-19 vaccine.

The CDR3 corresponds to CASSLEQGAGYTF. DNA sequence: TGTGCCAGCAGCTTAGAACAGGGGGCTGGCTACACCTTC. The chain links TRBV13 with TRBJ1-2, with TRBD1 matching 9 junction bases. CDR1 PRHDT and CDR2 FYEKMQ were looked up in the germline V gene (reference sequence). Germline trimming: 1 base from V, 7 bases from J; junction bases outside gene matches: 1. The CDR3 starts with the cysteine, ends with the phenylalanine, and has 13 residues. Only CDR3 DNA remains: 39 bases, in frame from the first base.